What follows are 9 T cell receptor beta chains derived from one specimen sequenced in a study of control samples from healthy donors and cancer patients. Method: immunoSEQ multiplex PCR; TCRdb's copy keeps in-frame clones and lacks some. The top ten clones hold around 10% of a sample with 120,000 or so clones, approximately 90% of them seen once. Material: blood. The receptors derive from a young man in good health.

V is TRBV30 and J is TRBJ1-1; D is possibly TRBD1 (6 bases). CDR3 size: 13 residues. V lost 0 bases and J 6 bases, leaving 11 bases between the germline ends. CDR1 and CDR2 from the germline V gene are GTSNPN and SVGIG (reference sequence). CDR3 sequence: CAWSVAGHPEAFF. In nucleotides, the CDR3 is TGTGCCTGGAGTGTCGCGGGACACCCTGAAGCTTTCTTT. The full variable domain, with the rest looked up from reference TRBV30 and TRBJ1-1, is SQTIHQWPATLVQPVGSPLSLECTVEGTSNPNLYWYRQAAGRGLQLLFYSVGIGQISSEVPQNLSASRPQDRQFILSSKKLLLSDSGFYLCAWSVAGHPEAFFGQGTRLTVV.

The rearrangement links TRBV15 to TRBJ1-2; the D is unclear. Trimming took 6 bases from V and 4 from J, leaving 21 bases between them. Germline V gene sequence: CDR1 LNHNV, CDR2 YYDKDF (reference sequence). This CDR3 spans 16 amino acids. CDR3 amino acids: CATSSLGANLFYGYTF. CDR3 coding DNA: TGTGCCACCAGTTCGTTGGGTGCCAACCTTTTCTATGGCTACACCTTC.

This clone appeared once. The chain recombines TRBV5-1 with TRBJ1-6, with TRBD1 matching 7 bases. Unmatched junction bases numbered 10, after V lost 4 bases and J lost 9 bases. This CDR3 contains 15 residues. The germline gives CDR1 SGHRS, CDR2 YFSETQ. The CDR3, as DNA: TGCGCCAGCAGCGAAACAGGACAGGTTTCTTCACCCCTCCACTTT. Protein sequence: CASSETGQVSSPLHF. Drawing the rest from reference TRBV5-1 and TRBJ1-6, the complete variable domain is KAGVTQTPRYLIKTRGQQVTLSCSPISGHRSVSWYQQTPGQGLQFLFEYFSETQRNKGNFPGRFSGRQFSNSRSEMNVSTLELGDSALYLCASSETGQVSSPLHFGNGTRLTVT.

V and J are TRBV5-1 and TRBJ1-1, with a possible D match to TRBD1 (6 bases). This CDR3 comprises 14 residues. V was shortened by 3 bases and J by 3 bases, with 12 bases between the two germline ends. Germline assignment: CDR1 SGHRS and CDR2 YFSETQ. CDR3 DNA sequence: TGCGCCAGCAGCTCAACAGGGTTGTACACTGAAGCTTTCTTT. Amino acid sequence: CASSSTGLYTEAFF.

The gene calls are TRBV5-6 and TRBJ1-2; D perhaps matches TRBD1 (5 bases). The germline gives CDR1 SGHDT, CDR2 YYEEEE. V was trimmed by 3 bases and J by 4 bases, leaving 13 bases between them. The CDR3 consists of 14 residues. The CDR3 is CASSSREGSYGYTF. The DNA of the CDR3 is TGTGCCAGCAGCTCGCGGGAGGGGAGCTATGGCTACACCTTC.

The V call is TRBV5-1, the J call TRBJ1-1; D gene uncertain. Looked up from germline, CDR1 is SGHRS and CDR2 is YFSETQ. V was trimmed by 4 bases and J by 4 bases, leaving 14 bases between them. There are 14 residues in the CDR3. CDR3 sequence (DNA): TGCGCCAGCAGCCTCGGGAGCCGGGGCACTGAAGCTTTCTTT. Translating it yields CASSLGSRGTEAFF.

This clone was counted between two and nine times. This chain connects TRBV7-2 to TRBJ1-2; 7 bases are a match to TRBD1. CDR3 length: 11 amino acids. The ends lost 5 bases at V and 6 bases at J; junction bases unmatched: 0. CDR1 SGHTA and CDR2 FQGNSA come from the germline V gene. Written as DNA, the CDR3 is TGTGCCAGCAGCGACAGGGATGGCTACACCTTC. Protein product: CASSDRDGYTF.

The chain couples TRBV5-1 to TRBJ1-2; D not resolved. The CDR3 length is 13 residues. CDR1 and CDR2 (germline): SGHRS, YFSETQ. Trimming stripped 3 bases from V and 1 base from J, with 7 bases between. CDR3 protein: CASSSSHNYGYTF. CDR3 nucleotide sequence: TGCGCCAGCAGCTCCAGTCATAACTATGGCTACACCTTC.

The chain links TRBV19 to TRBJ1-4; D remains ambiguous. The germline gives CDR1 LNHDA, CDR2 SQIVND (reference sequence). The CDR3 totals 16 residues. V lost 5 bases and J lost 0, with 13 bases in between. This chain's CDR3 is CASSPSRPATNEKLFF. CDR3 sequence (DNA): TGTGCCAGTAGTCCCAGCCGTCCAGCAACTAATGAAAAACTGTTTTTT.